The sequence of this T cell receptor (beta chain) was determined in a study of cytomegalovirus exposure and HLA in healthy donors. Primers for the PCR totalled 60 Vbeta and 13 Jbeta. Some clones are missing from TCRdb's copy, which holds only in-frame ones; the method was immunoSEQ multiplex PCR. The repertoire consists of more than 100,000 clones, with over 70% occurring once and the leading ten covering about 10%. The sample was PBMCs. This receptor was taken from a female donor in good health and CMV-seropositive.

The CDR3 nucleotides read TGTGCCAGCAGTCCCGAGCGGACAGGGGGAAATGAAAAACTGTTTTTT. Its protein is CASSPERTGGNEKLFF. V and J are TRBV28 and TRBJ1-4, with TRBD1 matching 10 bases. Trimming removed 5 bases from V and 5 bases from J; junction bases left unmatched: 8. CDR1 and CDR2 from the germline V gene are MDHEN and SYDVKM. The CDR3 has 16 residues.